The present T cell receptor beta chain was sequenced within a study of Ad26.COV2.S vaccination and SARS-CoV-2 variants. Generated by immunoSEQ multiplex PCR, the TCRdb table keeps only in-frame clones and is missing some. The table shows tens of thousands of clones, with approximately 77% occurring only once. Looked up from germline, CDR1 is SEHNR and CDR2 is FQNEAQ (reference sequence). The V gene end was trimmed by 5 bases and the J gene end by 1 base; junction bases not matched to a gene: 9. CDR3 length equals 16 residues. This chain uses TRBV7-9 with TRBJ1-1, with 8 nucleotides matching TRBD1. The source is a human donor who had recovered from COVID-19. Here the sequenced sample was peripheral blood, taken after recovery from COVID-19. This CDR3 reads CASSVGGQGANTEAFF. CDR3 nucleotides: TGTGCCAGCAGCGTAGGCGGACAGGGCGCGAACACTGAAGCTTTCTTT.